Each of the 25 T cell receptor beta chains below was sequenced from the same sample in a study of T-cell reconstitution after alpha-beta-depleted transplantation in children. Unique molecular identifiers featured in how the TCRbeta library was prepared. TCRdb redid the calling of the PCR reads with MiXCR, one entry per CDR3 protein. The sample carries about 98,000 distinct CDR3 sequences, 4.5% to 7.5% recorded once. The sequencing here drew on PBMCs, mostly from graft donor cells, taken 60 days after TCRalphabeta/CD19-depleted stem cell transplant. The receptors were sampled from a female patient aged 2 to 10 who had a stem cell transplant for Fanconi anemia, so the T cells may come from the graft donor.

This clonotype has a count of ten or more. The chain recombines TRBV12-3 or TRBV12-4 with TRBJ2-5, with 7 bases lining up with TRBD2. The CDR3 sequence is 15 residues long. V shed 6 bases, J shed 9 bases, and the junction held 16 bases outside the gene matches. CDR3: CASSPTGGGPMAQYF. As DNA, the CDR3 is TGTGCCAGCAGCCCAACTGGGGGGGGTCCGATGGCCCAGTACTTC.

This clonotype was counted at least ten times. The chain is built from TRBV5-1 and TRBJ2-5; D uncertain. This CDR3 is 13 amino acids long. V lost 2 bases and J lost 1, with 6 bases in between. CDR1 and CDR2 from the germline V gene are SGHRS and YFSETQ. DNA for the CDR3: TGCGCCAGCAGCTTTGAGGTCCAAGAGACCCAGTACTTC. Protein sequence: CASSFEVQETQYF. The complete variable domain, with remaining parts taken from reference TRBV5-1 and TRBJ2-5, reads KAGVTQTPRYLIKTRGQQVTLSCSPISGHRSVSWYQQTPGQGLQFLFEYFSETQRNKGNFPGRFSGRQFSNSRSEMNVSTLELGDSALYLCASSFEVQETQYFGPGTRLLVL.

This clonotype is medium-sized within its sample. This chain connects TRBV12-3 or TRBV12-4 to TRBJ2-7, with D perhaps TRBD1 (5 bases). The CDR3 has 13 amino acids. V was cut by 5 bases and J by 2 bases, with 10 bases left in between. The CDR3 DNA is TGTGCCAGCAGTCACAGGCCCCCCTACGAGCAGTACTTC. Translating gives CASSHRPPYEQYF.

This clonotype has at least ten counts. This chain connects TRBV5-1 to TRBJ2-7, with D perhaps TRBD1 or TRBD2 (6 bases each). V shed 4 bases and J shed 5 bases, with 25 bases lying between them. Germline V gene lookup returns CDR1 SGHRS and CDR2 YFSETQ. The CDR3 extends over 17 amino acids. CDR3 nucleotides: TGCGCCAGCAGCGTGATGGGGGGCCCCCGATTGAACCACGAGCAGTACTTC. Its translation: CASSVMGGPRLNHEQYF.

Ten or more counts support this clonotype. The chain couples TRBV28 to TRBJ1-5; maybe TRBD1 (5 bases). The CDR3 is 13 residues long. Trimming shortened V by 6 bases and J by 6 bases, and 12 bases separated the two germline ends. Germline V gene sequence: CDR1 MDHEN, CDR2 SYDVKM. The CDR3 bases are TGTGCCAGCAGCCCTTTAGGGGCTCAGCCCCAGCATTTT. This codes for CASSPLGAQPQHF.

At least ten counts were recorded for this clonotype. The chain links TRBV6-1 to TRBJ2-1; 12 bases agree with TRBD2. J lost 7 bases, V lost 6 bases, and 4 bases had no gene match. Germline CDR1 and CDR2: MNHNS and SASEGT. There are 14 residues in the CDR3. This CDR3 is CASSPSGGVNEQFF. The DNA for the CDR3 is TGTGCCAGCAGCCCTAGCGGGGGGGTTAATGAGCAGTTCTTC.

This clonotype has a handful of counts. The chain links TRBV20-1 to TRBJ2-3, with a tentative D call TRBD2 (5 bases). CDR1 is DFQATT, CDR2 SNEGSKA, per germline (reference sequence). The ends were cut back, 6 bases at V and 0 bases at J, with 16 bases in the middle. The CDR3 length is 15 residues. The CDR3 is CSAPQAETSTDTQYF. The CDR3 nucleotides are TGCAGTGCCCCCCAAGCGGAGACTAGCACAGATACGCAGTATTTT.

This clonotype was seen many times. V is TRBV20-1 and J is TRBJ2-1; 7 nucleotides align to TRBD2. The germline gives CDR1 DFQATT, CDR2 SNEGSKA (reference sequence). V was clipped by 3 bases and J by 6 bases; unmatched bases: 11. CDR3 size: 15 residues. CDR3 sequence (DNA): TGCAGTGCTAGGTTCGTCTTGCGGGGGTCCAATGAGCAGTTCTTC. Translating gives CSARFVLRGSNEQFF.

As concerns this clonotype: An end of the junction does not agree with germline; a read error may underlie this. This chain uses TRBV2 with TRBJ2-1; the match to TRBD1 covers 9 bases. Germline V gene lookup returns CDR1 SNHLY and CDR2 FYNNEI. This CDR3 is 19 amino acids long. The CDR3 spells CACSLVTGGDLDRYHEQFF. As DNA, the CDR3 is TGTGCCTGCAGTTTAGTTACAGGGGGCGACCTAGACCGATACCATGAGCAGTTCTTC.

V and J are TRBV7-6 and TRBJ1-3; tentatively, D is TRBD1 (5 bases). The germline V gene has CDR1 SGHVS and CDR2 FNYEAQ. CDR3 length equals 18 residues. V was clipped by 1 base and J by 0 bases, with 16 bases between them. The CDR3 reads CASSLGIKGPYSGNTIYF. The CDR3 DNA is TGTGCCAGCAGCTTAGGGATTAAGGGACCATACTCTGGAAACACCATATATTTT.

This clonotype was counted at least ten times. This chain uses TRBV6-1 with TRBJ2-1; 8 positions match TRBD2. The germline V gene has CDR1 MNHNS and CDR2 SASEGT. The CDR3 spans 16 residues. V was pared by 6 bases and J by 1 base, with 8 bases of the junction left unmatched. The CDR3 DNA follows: TGTGCCAGCAGGACGAAACTAGCGGTGTCCTACAATGAGCAGTTCTTC. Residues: CASRTKLAVSYNEQFF.

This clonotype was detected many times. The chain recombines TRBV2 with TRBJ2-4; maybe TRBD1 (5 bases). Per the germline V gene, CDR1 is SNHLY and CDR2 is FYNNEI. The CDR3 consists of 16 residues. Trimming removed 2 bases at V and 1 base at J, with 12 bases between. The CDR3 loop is CASSESNPGAKNIQYF. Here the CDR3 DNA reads TGTGCCAGCAGTGAATCTAACCCAGGGGCCAAAAACATTCAGTACTTC. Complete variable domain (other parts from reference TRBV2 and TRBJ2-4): EPEVTQTPSHQVTQMGQEVILRCVPISNHLYFYWYRQILGQKVEFLVSFYNNEISEKSEIFDDQFSVERPDGSNFTLKIRSTKLEDSAMYFCASSESNPGAKNIQYFGAGTRLSVL.

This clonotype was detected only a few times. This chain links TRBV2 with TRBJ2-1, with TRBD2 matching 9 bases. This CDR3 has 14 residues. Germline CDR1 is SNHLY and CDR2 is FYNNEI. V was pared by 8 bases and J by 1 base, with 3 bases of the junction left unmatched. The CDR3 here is CASWAGGSYNEQFF. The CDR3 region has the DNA TGTGCCAGCTGGGCGGGGGGGTCCTACAATGAGCAGTTCTTC.

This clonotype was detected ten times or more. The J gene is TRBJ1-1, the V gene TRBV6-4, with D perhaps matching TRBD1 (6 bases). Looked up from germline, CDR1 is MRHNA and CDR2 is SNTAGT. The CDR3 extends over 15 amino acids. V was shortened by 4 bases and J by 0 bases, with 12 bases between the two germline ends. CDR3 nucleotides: TGTGCCAGCAGTGTAATGGGGGGCATGAACACTGAAGCTTTCTTT. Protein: CASSVMGGMNTEAFF.

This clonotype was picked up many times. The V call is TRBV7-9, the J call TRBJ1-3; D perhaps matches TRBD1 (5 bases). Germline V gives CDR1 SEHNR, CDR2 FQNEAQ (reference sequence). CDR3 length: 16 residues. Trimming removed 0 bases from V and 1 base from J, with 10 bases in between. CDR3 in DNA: TGTGCCAGCAGCTTAGCGTTGACAGAATCTGGAAACACCATATATTTT. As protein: CASSLALTESGNTIYF. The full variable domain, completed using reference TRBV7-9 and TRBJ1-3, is DTGVSQNPRHKITKRGQNVTFRCDPISEHNRLYWYRQTLGQGPEFLTYFQNEAQLEKSRLLSDRFSAERPKGSFSTLEIQRTEQGDSAMYLCASSLALTESGNTIYFGEGSWLTVV.

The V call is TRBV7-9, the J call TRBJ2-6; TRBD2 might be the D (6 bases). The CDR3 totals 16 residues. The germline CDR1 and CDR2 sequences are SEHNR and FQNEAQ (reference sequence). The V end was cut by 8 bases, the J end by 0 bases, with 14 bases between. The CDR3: CASGLRGFSGANVLTF. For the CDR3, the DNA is TGTGCCAGCGGATTGCGGGGATTCTCTGGGGCCAACGTCCTGACTTTC.

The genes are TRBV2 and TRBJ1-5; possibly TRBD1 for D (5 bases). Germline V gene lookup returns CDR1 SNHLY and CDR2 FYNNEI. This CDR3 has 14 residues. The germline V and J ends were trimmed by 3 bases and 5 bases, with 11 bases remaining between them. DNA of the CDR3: TGTGCCAGCAGTGAGGGGACCTTCGATCAGCCCCAGCATTTT. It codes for CASSEGTFDQPQHF.

The CDR3 sequence: CASSYWVPNTGELFF. The CDR3 DNA reads as TGTGCCAGCAGTTACTGGGTTCCGAACACCGGGGAGCTGTTTTTT. V usage is TRBV6-5 and J usage is TRBJ2-2; D is unclear. The V and J ends lost 1 base and 0 bases respectively, with 6 bases between them. This CDR3 contains 15 residues. Germline CDR1 is MNHEY and CDR2 is SVGAGI.

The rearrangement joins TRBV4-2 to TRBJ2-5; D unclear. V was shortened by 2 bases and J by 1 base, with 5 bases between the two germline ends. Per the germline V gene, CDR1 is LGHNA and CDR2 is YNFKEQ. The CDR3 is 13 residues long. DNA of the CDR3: TGTGCCAGCAGCCAACTGGGCCAAGAGACCCAGTACTTC. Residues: CASSQLGQETQYF.

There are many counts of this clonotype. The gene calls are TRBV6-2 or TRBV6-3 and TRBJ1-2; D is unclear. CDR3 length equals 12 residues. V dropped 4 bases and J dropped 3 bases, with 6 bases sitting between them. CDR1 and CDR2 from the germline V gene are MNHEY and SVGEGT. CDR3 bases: TGTGCCAGCAGTTCCACGGACTATGGCTACACCTTC. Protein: CASSSTDYGYTF.

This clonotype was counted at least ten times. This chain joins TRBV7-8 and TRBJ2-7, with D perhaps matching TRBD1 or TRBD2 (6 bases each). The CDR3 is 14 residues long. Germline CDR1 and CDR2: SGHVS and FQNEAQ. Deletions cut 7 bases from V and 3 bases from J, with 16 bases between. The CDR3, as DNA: TGTGCCAGCATTGGGGGCGGGAACTACTACGAGCAGTACTTC. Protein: CASIGGGNYYEQYF.

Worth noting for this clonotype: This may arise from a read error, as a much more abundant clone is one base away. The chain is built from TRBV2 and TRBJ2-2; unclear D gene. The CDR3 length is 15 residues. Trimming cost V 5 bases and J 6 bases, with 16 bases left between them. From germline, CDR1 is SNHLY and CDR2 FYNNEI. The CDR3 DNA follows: TGTGCCAGCAGTAAAATGGTTAGGTCCTCCGGGGAGCTGTTTTTT. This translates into CASSKMVRSSGELFF.

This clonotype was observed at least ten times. For the CDR3, the DNA is TGTGCCAGCAGTGAATACTTCCCCGGAGAGGAGGAGCAGTACTTC. Translated, it gives CASSEYFPGEEEQYF. V is TRBV25-1 and J is TRBJ2-7; D unclear. Germline V gene sequence: CDR1 MGHDK, CDR2 SYGVNS. The germline V and J ends were trimmed by 0 bases and 7 bases, with 16 bases remaining between them. The CDR3 consists of 15 residues.

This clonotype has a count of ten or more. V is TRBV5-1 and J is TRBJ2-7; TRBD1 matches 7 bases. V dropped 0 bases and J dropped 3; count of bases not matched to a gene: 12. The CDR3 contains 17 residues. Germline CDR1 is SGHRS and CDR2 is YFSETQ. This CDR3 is CASSLVGPTGTYYEQYF. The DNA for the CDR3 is TGCGCCAGCAGCTTGGTTGGTCCGACAGGGACCTACTACGAGCAGTACTTC.

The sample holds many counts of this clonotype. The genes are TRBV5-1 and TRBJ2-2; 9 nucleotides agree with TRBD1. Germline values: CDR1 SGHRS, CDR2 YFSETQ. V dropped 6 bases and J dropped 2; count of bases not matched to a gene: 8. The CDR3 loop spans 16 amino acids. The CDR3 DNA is TGCGCCAGCACCATGAGGACAGGGGCTAACACCGGGGAGCTGTTTTTT. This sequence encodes CASTMRTGANTGELFF.